The source of this T cell receptor beta chain is a study of regulatory T cells in long-lasting Graves disease. Broader study findings: Persistent disease preferred TRBV28, TRBJ1-2 and TRBJ2-5; new disease, TRBV20-1 and TRBJ2-1.

This CDR3 region has 14 residues. V dropped 0 bases and J dropped 2; count of bases not matched to a gene: 1. Looked up from germline, CDR1 is SGDLS and CDR2 is YYNGEE. In its sample, this clonotype was seen many times. Its specificity is unknown. Time point indicated: newly diagnosed GD, antithyroid drugs for less than 3 months. RNA isolated from PBMCs was used to make the TCR library. From each patient, nine milliliters of peripheral blood was drawn and collected into an EDTA anticoagulant tube. The TCR beta library used iRepertoire HTBI primers with Arm-PCR amplification of CDR3. One entry per CDR3 protein, called by TCRdb with MiXCR from the multiplex PCR reads. The table shows roughly 380,000 distinct CDR3 sequences, with 16% occurring only once. These records were also assigned to another study, of T cells in Graves' hyperthyroidism and ophthalmopathy.

Sequencing used peripheral blood mononuclear cells (PBMCs), obtained at new diagnosis, from a patient treated with antithyroid drugs. The rearrangement links TRBV9 to TRBJ2-7; 8 bases map to TRBD1. The receptor was derived from a man between 35 and 55 years old with Graves disease. The CDR3 region is CASSVEQGAYEQYF. The CDR3 nucleotides are TGTGCCAGCAGCGTAGAACAGGGGGCCTACGAGCAGTACTTC. The whole variable domain, filled in from reference TRBV9 and TRBJ2-7, reads DSGVTQTPKHLITATGQRVTLRCSPRSGDLSVYWYQQSLDQGLQFLIQYYNGEERAKGNILERFSAQQFPDLHSELNLSSLELGDSALYFCASSVEQGAYEQYFGPGTRLTVT.